This T cell receptor (beta chain) was sequenced during a study of control samples from healthy donors and cancer patients. The assay was immunoSEQ multiplex PCR, and TCRdb's table has in-frame clones only and misses some. The sample consists of under 450,000 clones, around 90% of them appearing once. Germline CDR1 SSHAT, CDR2 FNYEAQ (reference sequence). The CDR3 is 15 amino acids. Concerning this clone itself: An end of the junction does not agree with germline; a read error may underlie this.

Sequenced: PBMCs. This clonotype originated in a man aged 40-49 years with head and neck cancer. The rearrangement uses TRBV7-7 and TRBJ2-1; 9 nucleotides match TRBD2. The DNA of the CDR3 is TGTGCTAGCAGCTTAGGGCGGGAGGGGTACAATGAGCAGTTCTTC. Encoded protein: CASSLGREGYNEQFF.